Given below is one T cell receptor (beta chain) in context. Its antigen remains unidentified. This specimen comes from a study of cytomegalovirus exposure and HLA in healthy donors. Trimming shortened V by 5 bases and J by 4 bases, and 11 bases separated the two germline ends. The CDR3 spans 13 residues. Germline assignment: CDR1 MDHEN and CDR2 SYDVKM. The PCR made use of 60 Vbeta and 13 Jbeta primers. The protocol was immunoSEQ multiplex PCR, while the TCRdb copy is restricted to in-frame clones and leaves out a portion. The repertoire includes about 270,000 clones, around 66% of them detected once, and approximately 2.3% sits in the top ten. Study-wide findings and caveats: Most TCRs appeared rarely, but some public TCRs recurred in many donors.

The TCR sequence derives from a female donor in good health and CMV-seronegative. Sequencing used PBMCs. The V and J genes are TRBV28 and TRBJ2-5, with unresolved D. DNA for the CDR3: TGTGCCAGCAGTGACAACTTCGGAGAGACCCAGTACTTC. This sequence encodes CASSDNFGETQYF.